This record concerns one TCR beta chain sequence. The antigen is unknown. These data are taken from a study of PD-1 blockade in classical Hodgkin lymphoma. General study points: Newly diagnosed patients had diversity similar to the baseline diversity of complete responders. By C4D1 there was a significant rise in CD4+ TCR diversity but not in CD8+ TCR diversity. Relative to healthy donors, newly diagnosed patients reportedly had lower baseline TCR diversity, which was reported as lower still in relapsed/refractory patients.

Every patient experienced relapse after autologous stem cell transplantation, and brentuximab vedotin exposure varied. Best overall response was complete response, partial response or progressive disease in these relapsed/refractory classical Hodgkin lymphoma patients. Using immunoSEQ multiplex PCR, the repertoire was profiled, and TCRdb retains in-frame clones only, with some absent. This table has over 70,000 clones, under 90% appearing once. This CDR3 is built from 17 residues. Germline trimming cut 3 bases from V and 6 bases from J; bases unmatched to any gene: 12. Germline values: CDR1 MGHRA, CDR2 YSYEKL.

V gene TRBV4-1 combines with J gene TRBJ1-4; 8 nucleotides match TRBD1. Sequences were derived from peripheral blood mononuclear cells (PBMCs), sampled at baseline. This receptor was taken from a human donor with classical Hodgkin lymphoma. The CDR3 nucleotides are TGCGCCAGCAGCCAGAGGGTCCTCCAGGGGGCGGATGAAAAACTGTTTTTT. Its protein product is CASSQRVLQGADEKLFF.